This T cell receptor (beta chain) stems from a study of cytomegalovirus exposure and HLA in healthy donors. Trimming shortened V by 0 bases and J by 5 bases, and 17 bases separated the two germline ends. Germline lookup yields CDR1 SGDLS and CDR2 YYNGEE. The CDR3 sequence is 16 residues long. PCR was performed using 60 Vbeta and 13 Jbeta primers. The protocol was immunoSEQ multiplex PCR, while the TCRdb copy is restricted to in-frame clones and leaves out a portion. The table lists approximately 190,000 clones, approximately 80% of them singletons. Study outcomes and limitations: In a later analysis, productive TCRs from donors in an Asian-associated ancestry cluster reportedly carried fewer N-insertions than the cohort mean. In a later analysis, across HLA loci, associated TCR counts were highest for DRB1, lowest for HLA-C. Altogether, 150 to 200 TCR beta chains were recorded as cytomegalovirus-associated.

For this clone: Its antigen is unknown.

The chain combines TRBV9 with TRBJ2-5; D possibly corresponds to TRBD2 (6 bases). Sequencing was performed on PBMCs. The TCR was taken from a boy younger than 10 in good health and CMV-seronegative. The CDR3 nucleotides read TGTGCCAGCAGCGTAGGGGGCGGGGCGATTAGGGAGACCCAGTACTTC. It translates to CASSVGGGAIRETQYF.